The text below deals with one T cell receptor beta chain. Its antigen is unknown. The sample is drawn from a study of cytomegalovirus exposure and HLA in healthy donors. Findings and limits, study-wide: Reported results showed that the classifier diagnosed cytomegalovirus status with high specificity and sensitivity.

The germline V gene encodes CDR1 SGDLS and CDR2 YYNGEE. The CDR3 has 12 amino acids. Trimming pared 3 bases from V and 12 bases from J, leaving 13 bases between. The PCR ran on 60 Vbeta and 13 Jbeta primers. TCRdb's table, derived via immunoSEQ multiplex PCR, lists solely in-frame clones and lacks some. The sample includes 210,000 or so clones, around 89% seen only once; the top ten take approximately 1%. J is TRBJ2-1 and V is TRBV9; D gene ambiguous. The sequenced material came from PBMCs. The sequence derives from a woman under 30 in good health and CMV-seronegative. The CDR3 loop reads CASSDAPEVQFF. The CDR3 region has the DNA TGTGCCAGCAGCGACGCCCCAGAGGTGCAGTTCTTC.